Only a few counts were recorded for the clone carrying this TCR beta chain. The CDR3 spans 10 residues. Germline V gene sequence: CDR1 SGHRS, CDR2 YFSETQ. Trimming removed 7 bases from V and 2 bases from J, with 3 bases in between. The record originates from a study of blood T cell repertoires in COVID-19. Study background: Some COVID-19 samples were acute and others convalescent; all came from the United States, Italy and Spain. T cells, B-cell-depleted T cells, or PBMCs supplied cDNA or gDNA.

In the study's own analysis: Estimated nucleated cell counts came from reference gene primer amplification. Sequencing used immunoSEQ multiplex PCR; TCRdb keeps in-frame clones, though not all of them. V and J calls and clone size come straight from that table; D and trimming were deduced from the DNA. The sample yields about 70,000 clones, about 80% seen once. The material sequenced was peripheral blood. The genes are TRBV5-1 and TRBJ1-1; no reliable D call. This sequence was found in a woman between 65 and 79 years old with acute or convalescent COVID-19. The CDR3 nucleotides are TGCGCCAGCCCAAACACTGAAGCTTTCTTT. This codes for CASPNTEAFF.